This T cell receptor (beta chain) appears in the sequencing data of a study of cytomegalovirus exposure and HLA in healthy donors. General study results and limits: In an earlier analysis, most TCR beta V segments were productive about 87% or about 30% of the time.

The CDR3 loop spans 13 amino acids. The germline CDR1 and CDR2 sequences are LNHDA and SQIVND (reference sequence). The PCR had 60 Vbeta and 13 Jbeta primers. Assay used: immunoSEQ multiplex PCR; TCRdb lists only in-frame clones, some missing. The table includes about 150,000 clones, 65% to 85% detected once. The donors (healthy individuals) were bone marrow donors. As regards this clone: Its antigen is not identified. The junction does not match germline at one end; this may be a read error.

The V call is TRBV19, the J call TRBJ1-5; the D is unclear. Sample: PBMCs. The TCR comes from a man aged 18 to 29 in good health and CMV-seronegative. The CDR3 sequence: CASSLERNQPQHF. The CDR3 coding sequence is TGTGCCAGTAGTTTAGAACGGAATCAGCCCCAGCATTTT.